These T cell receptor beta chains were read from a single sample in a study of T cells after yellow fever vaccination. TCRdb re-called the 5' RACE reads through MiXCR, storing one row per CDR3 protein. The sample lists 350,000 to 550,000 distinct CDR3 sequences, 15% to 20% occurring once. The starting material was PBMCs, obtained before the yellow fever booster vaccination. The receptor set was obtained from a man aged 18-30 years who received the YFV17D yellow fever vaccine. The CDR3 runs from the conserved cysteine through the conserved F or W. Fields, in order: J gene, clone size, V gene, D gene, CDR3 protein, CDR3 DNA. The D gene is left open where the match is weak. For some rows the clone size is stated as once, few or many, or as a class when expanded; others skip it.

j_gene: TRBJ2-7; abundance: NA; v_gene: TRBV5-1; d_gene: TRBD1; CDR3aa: CASSFQGATGEQYF; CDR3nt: TGCGCCAGCAGCTTCCAGGGGGCAACTGGCGAGCAGTACTTC
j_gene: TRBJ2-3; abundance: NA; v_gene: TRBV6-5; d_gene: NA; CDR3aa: CASSSSGSVWTQYF; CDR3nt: TGTGCCAGCAGTTCCTCAGGTTCCGTCTGGACGCAGTATTTT
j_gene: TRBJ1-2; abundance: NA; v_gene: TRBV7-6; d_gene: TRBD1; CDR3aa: CASSSWTGSGYTF; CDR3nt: TGTGCCAGCAGCTCGTGGACAGGGAGTGGCTACACCTTC
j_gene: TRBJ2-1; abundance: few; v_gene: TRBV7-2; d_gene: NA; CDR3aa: CASSLRETYNEQFF; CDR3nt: TGTGCCAGCAGCTTAAGGGAAACCTACAATGAGCAGTTCTTC
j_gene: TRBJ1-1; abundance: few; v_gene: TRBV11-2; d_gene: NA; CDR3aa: CASSLRTVDAFF; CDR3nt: TGTGCCAGCAGCCTTCGGACAGTCGACGCTTTCTTT
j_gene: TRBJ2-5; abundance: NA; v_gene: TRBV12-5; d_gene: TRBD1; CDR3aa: CASGGFSTGRQETQYF; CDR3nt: TGTGCTAGTGGTGGATTCTCGACAGGGCGGCAAGAGACCCAGTACTTC
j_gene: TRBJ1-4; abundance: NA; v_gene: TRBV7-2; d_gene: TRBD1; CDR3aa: CASSTRTGRSEKLFF; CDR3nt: TGTGCCAGCAGCACCCGGACAGGGCGATCTGAAAAACTGTTTTTT
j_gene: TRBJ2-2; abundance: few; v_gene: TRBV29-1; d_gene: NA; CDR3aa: CSVEWLGTATGELFF; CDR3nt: TGCAGCGTTGAGTGGCTGGGGACCGCCACCGGGGAGCTGTTTTTT
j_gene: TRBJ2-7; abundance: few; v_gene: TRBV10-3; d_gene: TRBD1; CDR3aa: CAIRDDRGHLEQYF; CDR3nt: TGTGCCATCAGGGACGACAGGGGACACCTCGAGCAGTACTTC
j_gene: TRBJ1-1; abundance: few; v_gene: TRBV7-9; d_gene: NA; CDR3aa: CASSSRQRPVEAFF; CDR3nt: TGTGCCAGCAGCTCCCGACAGAGACCGGTTGAAGCTTTCTTT
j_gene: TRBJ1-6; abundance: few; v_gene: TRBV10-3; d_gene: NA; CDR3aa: CAISESGRFQSPLHF; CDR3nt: TGTGCCATCAGTGAGTCTGGAAGGTTCCAGTCACCCCTCCACTTT
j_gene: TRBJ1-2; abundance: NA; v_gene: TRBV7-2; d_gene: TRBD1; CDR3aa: CASSHGQGHGYTF; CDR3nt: TGTGCCAGCAGCCACGGACAGGGCCATGGCTACACCTTC
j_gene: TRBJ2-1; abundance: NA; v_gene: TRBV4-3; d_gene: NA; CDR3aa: CASSQEGSPYNEQFF; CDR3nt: TGCGCCAGCAGCCAAGAGGGAAGCCCCTACAATGAGCAGTTCTTC
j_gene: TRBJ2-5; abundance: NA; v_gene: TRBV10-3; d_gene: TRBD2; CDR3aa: CAISGEGGTLETQYF; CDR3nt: TGTGCCATCAGTGGGGAGGGAGGAACATTGGAGACCCAGTACTTC
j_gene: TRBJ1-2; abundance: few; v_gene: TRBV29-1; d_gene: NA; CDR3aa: CSVGDIGGNGYTF; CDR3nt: TGCAGCGTGGGGGACATCGGGGGAAATGGCTACACCTTC